This T cell receptor (beta chain) was documented in a study of post-analysis software for immune sequencing data. The study's findings and limits: Normalized Chao1 diversity in multiple sclerosis patients fell significantly below that of controls.

TCR beta cDNA libraries had unique molecular identifiers. Each CDR3 protein gets one entry after TCRdb re-called the PCR reads with MiXCR. The sample lists a few hundred thousand distinct CDR3 sequences; 35% to 40% were seen once. As to this clonotype: Its antigen is as yet unknown. This sequence may be a read error, since a much larger clone differs from it by one base.

The sequence derives from a girl between 10 and 17 years old with multiple sclerosis. Source material: blood.

CDR3 nucleotides: TGCGCCAGCAGTCCCCCTGGGCTAGCGGTCTACAATGAGCAGTACTTC. Its protein is CASSPPGLAVYNEQYF. The rearrangement joins TRBV5-1 to TRBJ2-1; TRBD2 matches at 7 bases. TRBJ2-7 explains the end of the DNA better; the J call may be wrong. The CDR3 covers 16 residues. CDR1 is SGHRS and CDR2 is YFSETQ in the germline V gene.